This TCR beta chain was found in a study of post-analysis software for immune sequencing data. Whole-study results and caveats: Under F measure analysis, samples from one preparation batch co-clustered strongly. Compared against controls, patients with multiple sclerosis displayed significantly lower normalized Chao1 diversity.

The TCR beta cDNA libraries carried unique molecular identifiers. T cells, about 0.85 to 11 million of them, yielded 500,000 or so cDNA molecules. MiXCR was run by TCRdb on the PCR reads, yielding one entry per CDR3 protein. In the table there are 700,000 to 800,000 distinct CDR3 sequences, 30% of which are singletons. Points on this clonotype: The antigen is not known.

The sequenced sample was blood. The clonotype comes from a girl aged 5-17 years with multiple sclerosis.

CDR3 DNA sequence: TGTGCCAGCAGCTTAGCAGCTCGGTCCCACACAGATACGCAGTATTTT. Its protein is CASSLAARSHTDTQYF. The chain joins TRBV7-2 to TRBJ2-3; D is uncertain. Germline V gives CDR1 SGHTA, CDR2 FQGNSA. The CDR3 covers 16 residues. V gave up 0 bases and J gave up 2 bases, with 12 bases separating them.